A single sample is the source of the 19 T cell receptor beta chains below, sequenced in a study of shared clonotypes between healthy human individuals. The repertoire was sequenced with immunoSEQ multiplex PCR; TCRdb's copy has only in-frame clones and lacks some. The table includes 1,400,000 or so clones, about 98.5% detected once. Sequencing used naive CD4+ T cells sorted from blood. Specified subset: CD45RA+ positively selected. These receptors came from a man younger than 40 in good health.

The CDR3 protein is CASSQDRSYEQYF. The CDR3 nucleotides read TGTGCCAGCAGCCAAGACCGTTCCTACGAGCAGTACTTC. V and J are TRBV5-4 and TRBJ2-7, with D unclear. The germline V gene encodes CDR1 SGHNT and CDR2 YYREEE (reference sequence). Between the trimmed V and J ends, which lost 4 bases and 1 base, there was a span of 9 bases. CDR3 length: 13 residues.

J is TRBJ2-7 and V is TRBV28; TRBD2 is a possible D gene (6 bases). This CDR3 spans 13 amino acids. CDR1 MDHEN and CDR2 SYDVKM come from the germline V gene. V was cut by 8 bases and J by 5 bases, with 16 bases left in between. CDR3 in amino acids: CASHGGPRNEQYF. The CDR3 region has the DNA TGTGCCAGCCACGGAGGGCCGAGAAACGAGCAGTACTTC.

The rearrangement links TRBV5-1 to TRBJ1-2, with a possible D match to TRBD1 (5 bases). Deletions cut 0 bases from V and 0 bases from J, with 18 bases between. Germline CDR1 SGHRS, CDR2 YFSETQ. The CDR3 runs 18 residues. CDR3 sequence: CASSLAPPGAGANYGYTF. The CDR3 DNA is TGCGCCAGCAGCTTGGCCCCCCCCGGGGCGGGGGCTAACTATGGCTACACCTTC.

The V call is TRBV7-9, the J call TRBJ2-1, with 9 bases aligning to TRBD2. After removal of 3 bases from V and 7 bases from J, the junction contained 13 bases not matched to a gene. Germline CDR1 and CDR2: SEHNR and FQNEAQ (reference sequence). This CDR3 is built from 17 residues. Here the CDR3 reads CASSFSGSTSVRNEQFF. The CDR3 DNA sequence: TGTGCCAGCAGCTTTAGCGGGAGTACCTCCGTGCGTAATGAGCAGTTCTTC. The entire variable domain, with the rest obtained from reference TRBV7-9 and TRBJ2-1, is as follows: DTGVSQNPRHKITKRGQNVTFRCDPISEHNRLYWYRQTLGQGPEFLTYFQNEAQLEKSRLLSDRFSAERPKGSFSTLEIQRTEQGDSAMYLCASSFSGSTSVRNEQFFGPGTRLTVL.

Comment on this clone: A read error may produce the germline difference seen at one junction end. The chain recombines TRBV29-1 with TRBJ1-4; 9 bases are shared with TRBD1. Germline V CDR1 and CDR2: SQVTM, ANQGSEA. CDR3 length: 13 residues. In DNA, the CDR3 is TGCAGCGTTGAAGTAGGAATTAGGACAGGGGTTCTTTTT. It is translated as CSVEVGIRTGVLF.

The genes are TRBV11-2 and TRBJ2-7; 12 bases align to TRBD2. Germline lookup yields CDR1 SGHAT and CDR2 FQNNGV. CDR3 length equals 16 residues. V was clipped by 5 bases and J by 9 bases; unmatched bases: 14. CDR3 sequence (DNA): TGTGCCAGCAGCAATATCAGACTAGCGGGAGCTCACCCGCAGTACTTC. Protein product: CASSNIRLAGAHPQYF.

As regards this clone: The same CDR3 is also encoded by other DNA sequences in this sample. The chain links TRBV18 to TRBJ1-4; D not resolved. V lost 0 bases and J 5 bases, leaving 7 bases between the germline ends. Germline V gene lookup returns CDR1 KGHSH and CDR2 LQKENI. This CDR3 comprises 14 residues. The CDR3 region has the DNA TGTGCCAGCTCACCACCGGGCAGGAATGAAAAACTGTTTTTT. Its protein is CASSPPGRNEKLFF.

The chain joins TRBV5-1 to TRBJ1-1; no reliable D call. Trimming cost V 0 bases and J 6 bases, with 6 bases left between them. Germline V gene lookup returns CDR1 SGHRS and CDR2 YFSETQ. This CDR3 contains 12 residues. CDR3 bases: TGCGCCAGCAGCTTGGACCACTCTGAAGCTTTCTTT. It specifies CASSLDHSEAFF. Based on the CDR3 plus reference TRBV5-1 and TRBJ1-1, the full variable domain is KAGVTQTPRYLIKTRGQQVTLSCSPISGHRSVSWYQQTPGQGLQFLFEYFSETQRNKGNFPGRFSGRQFSNSRSEMNVSTLELGDSALYLCASSLDHSEAFFGQGTRLTVV.

This clone was detected once. The chain is built from TRBV29-1 and TRBJ1-2; D is ambiguous. Germline V gene sequence: CDR1 SQVTM, CDR2 ANQGSEA. Trimming cost V 7 bases and J 6 bases, with 15 bases left between them. This CDR3 contains 12 residues. This chain's CDR3 is CSGTNGIDGYTF. DNA of the CDR3: TGCAGCGGAACAAACGGAATCGATGGCTACACCTTC.

The V and J genes are TRBV5-4 and TRBJ2-7, with 8 bases identical to TRBD1. The CDR3 has 14 amino acids. After removal of 2 bases from V and 4 bases from J, the junction contained 5 bases not matched to a gene. From germline, CDR1 is SGHNT and CDR2 YYREEE (reference sequence). CDR3 amino acids: CASSFGQGVYEQYF. DNA of the CDR3: TGTGCCAGCAGCTTTGGACAGGGAGTATACGAGCAGTACTTC. The variable domain in full, with the rest retrieved from reference TRBV5-4 and TRBJ2-7, is ETGVTQSPTHLIKTRGQQVTLRCSSQSGHNTVSWYQQALGQGPQFIFQYYREEENGRGNFPPRFSGLQFPNYSSELNVNALELDDSALYLCASSFGQGVYEQYFGPGTRLTVT.

The chain is built from TRBV28 and TRBJ1-5; D might be TRBD1 (5 bases). V lost 3 bases to trimming and J lost 7 bases, with 25 bases between them. Germline V gene lookup returns CDR1 MDHEN and CDR2 SYDVKM. This CDR3 is built from 18 residues. CDR3 in DNA: TGTGCCAGCAGTTTTGGCCCAATAATGACCTTTCGGGGCCAGCCCCAGCATTTT. Translating gives CASSFGPIMTFRGQPQHF.

The chain joins TRBV19 to TRBJ2-7; D remains unclear. Germline CDR1 and CDR2: LNHDA and SQIVND (reference sequence). This CDR3 spans 11 amino acids. V was shortened by 6 bases and J by 4 bases, with 7 bases between the two germline ends. The CDR3 DNA follows: TGTGCCAGTAGCTCCGTTTACGAGCAGTACTTC. It is translated as CASSSVYEQYF.

This chain uses TRBV28 with TRBJ2-5, with a tentative D call TRBD2 (6 bases). Trimming cost V 5 bases and J 4 bases, with 17 bases left between them. The CDR3 is made up of 15 amino acids. Germline V gives CDR1 MDHEN, CDR2 SYDVKM. The CDR3 loop reads CASSPLPVGGETQYF. The CDR3 coding sequence is TGTGCCAGCAGTCCCCTCCCGGTGGGGGGAGAGACCCAGTACTTC.

The J gene is TRBJ2-5, the V gene TRBV4-2; tentatively, D is TRBD1 (5 bases). CDR3 length: 11 residues. Germline V CDR1 and CDR2: LGHNA, YNFKEQ. Trimming removed 0 bases from V and 10 bases from J, with 6 bases in between. The CDR3 nucleotides read TGTGCCAGCAGCCAAGAAGGGGTCCAGTACTTC. This sequence encodes CASSQEGVQYF.

The chain employs TRBV2 and TRBJ1-1; D may be TRBD1 (6 bases). The germline V and J ends were trimmed by 6 bases and 7 bases, with 9 bases remaining between them. The length of the CDR3 is 11 residues. Germline V lookup: CDR1 SNHLY, CDR2 FYNNEI. Here the CDR3 reads CASSTGLEAFF. The CDR3 DNA follows: TGTGCCAGCAGCACAGGGCTTGAAGCTTTCTTT. The full variable domain, its missing parts supplied by reference TRBV2 and TRBJ1-1, is EPEVTQTPSHQVTQMGQEVILRCVPISNHLYFYWYRQILGQKVEFLVSFYNNEISEKSEIFDDQFSVERPDGSNFTLKIRSTKLEDSAMYFCASSTGLEAFFGQGTRLTVV.

This chain links TRBV5-5 with TRBJ2-7, with D perhaps given as TRBD1 or TRBD2 (5 bases each). Per the germline V gene, CDR1 is SGHKS and CDR2 is YYEKEE (reference sequence). Between the trimmed V and J ends, which lost 4 bases and 7 bases, there was a span of 24 bases. The CDR3 length is 16 residues. The CDR3 DNA reads as TGTGCCAGCAGCCCCGGGACCGACCTGCTGTTGGAAGAGCAGTACTTC. Protein product: CASSPGTDLLLEEQYF.

The J gene is TRBJ2-7, the V gene TRBV11-2; a possible D gene is TRBD2 (5 bases). Trimming shortened V by 7 bases and J by 2 bases, and 18 bases separated the two germline ends. This CDR3 spans 15 amino acids. Germline V CDR1 and CDR2: SGHAT, FQNNGV. CDR3 sequence (DNA): TGTGCCAGCAACATCCTGAGGGCAGATGCCTACGAGCAGTACTTC. This codes for CASNILRADAYEQYF.

Only one count was recorded for this clone. V and J are TRBV7-3 and TRBJ2-7; TRBD1 matches 9 bases. The ends lost 4 bases at V and 4 bases at J; junction bases unmatched: 2. The CDR3 is 13 amino acids. Germline V gives CDR1 SGHTA, CDR2 FQGTGA. The CDR3 nucleotides are TGTGCCAGCAGCTCCGGGACAGGGTACGAGCAGTACTTC. Translation gives CASSSGTGYEQYF. The variable domain in full, with the rest retrieved from reference TRBV7-3 and TRBJ2-7, is GAGVSQTPSNKVTEKGKYVELRCDPISGHTALYWYRQSLGQGPEFLIYFQGTGAADDSGLPNDRFFAVRPEGSVSTLKIQRTERGDSAVYLCASSSGTGYEQYFGPGTRLTVT.

The chain employs TRBV7-9 and TRBJ2-7; D is tentatively TRBD1 or TRBD2 (5 bases each). The V and J ends lost 8 bases and 0 bases respectively, with 11 bases between them. CDR3 length: 13 residues. The germline gives CDR1 SEHNR, CDR2 FQNEAQ (reference sequence). The CDR3 is CASRGASSYEQYF. In nucleotides, the CDR3 is TGTGCCAGCCGAGGGGCGAGCTCCTACGAGCAGTACTTC.